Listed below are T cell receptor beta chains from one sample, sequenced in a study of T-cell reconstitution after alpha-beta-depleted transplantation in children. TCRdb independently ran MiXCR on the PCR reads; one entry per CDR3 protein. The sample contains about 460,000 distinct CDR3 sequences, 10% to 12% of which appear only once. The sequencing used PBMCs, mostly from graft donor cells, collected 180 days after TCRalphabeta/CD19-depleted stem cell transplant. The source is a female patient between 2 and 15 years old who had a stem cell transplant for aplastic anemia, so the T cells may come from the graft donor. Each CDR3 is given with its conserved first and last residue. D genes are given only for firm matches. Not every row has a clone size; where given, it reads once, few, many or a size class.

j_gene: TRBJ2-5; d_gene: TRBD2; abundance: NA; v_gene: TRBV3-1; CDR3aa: CASSQEILAELREETQYF; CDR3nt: TGTGCCAGCAGCCAAGAAATCCTAGCGGAGCTCAGGGAGGAGACCCAGTACTTC
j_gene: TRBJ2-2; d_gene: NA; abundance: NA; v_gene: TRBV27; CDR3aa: CASSLRAGNTGELFF; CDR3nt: TGTGCCAGCAGTTTAAGGGCAGGGAACACCGGGGAGCTGTTTTTT
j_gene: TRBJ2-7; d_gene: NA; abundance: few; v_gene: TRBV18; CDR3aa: CASSPLRVAETEQYF; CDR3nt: TGTGCCAGCTCACCACTTCGGGTAGCGGAGACGGAGCAGTACTTC
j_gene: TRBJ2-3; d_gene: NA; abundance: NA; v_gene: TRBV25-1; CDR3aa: CASSAGAQGGDTQYF; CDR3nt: TGTGCCAGCAGTGCCGGCGCCCAAGGAGGAGATACGCAGTATTTT
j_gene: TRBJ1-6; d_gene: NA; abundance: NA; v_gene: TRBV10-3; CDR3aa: CAISESGGSRFYSPLHF; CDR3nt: TGTGCCATCAGTGAGTCAGGTGGCAGCCGATTCTATTCACCCCTCCACTTT
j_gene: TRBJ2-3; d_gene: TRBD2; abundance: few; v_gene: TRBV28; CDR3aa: CASRGGLAGYTDTQYF; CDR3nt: TGTGCCAGCAGGGGCGGCTTAGCGGGTTACACAGATACGCAGTATTTT
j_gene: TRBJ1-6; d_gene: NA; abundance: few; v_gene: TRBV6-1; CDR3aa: CASSPGRINSPLHF; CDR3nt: TGTGCCAGCAGCCCGGGACGGATTAATTCACCCCTCCACTTT
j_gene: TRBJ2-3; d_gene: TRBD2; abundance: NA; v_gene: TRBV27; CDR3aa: CASSAGVSGITDTQYF; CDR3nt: TGTGCCAGCAGCGCTGGGGTTAGCGGGATCACAGATACGCAGTATTTT
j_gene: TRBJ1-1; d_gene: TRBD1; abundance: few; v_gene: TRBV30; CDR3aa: CAWRIQGAGTEAFF; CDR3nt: TGTGCCTGGAGAATACAGGGGGCTGGCACTGAAGCTTTCTTT
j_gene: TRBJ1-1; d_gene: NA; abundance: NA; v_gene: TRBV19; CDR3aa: CASSILPRDEAFF; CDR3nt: TGTGCCAGTAGTATACTCCCCCGTGATGAAGCTTTCTTT
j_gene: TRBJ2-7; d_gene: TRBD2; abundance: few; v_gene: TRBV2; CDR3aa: CASSSRLAPPGEQYF; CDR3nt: TGTGCCAGCAGCTCCCGACTAGCTCCCCCGGGTGAGCAGTACTTC
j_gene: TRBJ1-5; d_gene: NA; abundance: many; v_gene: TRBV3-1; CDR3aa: CASSQGGSQPQHF; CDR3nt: TGTGCCAGCAGCCAAGGGGGCTCTCAGCCCCAGCATTTT
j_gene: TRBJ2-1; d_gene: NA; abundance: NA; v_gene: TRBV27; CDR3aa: CASSLGAPRENEQFF; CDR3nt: TGTGCCAGCAGCCTGGGTGCTCCAAGGGAGAATGAGCAGTTCTTC
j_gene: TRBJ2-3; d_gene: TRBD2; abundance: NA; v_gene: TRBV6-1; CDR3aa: CASGMSGRAPDTQYF; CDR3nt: TGTGCCAGCGGTATGAGCGGGAGGGCTCCAGATACGCAGTATTTT
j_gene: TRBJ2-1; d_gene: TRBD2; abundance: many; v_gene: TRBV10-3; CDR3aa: CAISESRASGLRLTGEQFF; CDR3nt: TGTGCCATCAGTGAGTCGAGGGCTAGCGGGCTTCGGCTCACGGGTGAGCAGTTCTTC
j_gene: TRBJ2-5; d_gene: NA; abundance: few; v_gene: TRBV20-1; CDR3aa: CSAGAWETQYF; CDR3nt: TGCAGTGCCGGGGCGTGGGAGACCCAGTACTTC
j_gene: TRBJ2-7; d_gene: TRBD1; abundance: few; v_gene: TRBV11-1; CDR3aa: CASSFPGIPGQGYYEQYF; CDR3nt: TGTGCCAGCAGCTTCCCAGGAATACCGGGACAGGGGTACTACGAGCAGTACTTC
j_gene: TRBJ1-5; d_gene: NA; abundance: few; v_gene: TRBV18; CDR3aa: CASSPPSWDHSNQPQHF; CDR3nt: TGTGCCAGCTCACCACCGAGCTGGGATCATAGCAATCAGCCCCAGCATTTT
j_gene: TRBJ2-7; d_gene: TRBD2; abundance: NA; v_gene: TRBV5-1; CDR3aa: CASSLDLADYEQYF; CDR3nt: TGCGCCAGCAGCCTAGATCTAGCGGACTACGAGCAGTACTTC
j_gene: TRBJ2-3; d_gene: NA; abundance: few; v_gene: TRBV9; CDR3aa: CASSVGQRPPTDTQYF; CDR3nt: TGTGCCAGCAGCGTAGGCCAGCGCCCTCCTACAGATACGCAGTATTTT
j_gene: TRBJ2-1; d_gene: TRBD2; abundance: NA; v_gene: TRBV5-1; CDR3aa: CASSLSGLANEQFF; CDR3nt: TGCGCCAGCAGCCTCTCGGGACTAGCGAATGAGCAGTTCTTC
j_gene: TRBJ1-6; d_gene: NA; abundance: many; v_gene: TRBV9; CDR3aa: CASSGPGGSPLHF; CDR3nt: TGTGCCAGCAGCGGCCCGGGGGGTTCACCCCTCCACTTT
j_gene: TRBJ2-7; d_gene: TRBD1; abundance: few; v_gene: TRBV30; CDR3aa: CAWSPPGQGYEQYF; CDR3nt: TGTGCCTGGAGCCCGCCGGGACAGGGCTACGAGCAGTACTTC
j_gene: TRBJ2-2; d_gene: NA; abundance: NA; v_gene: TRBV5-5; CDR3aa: CASSEEHVNTGELFF; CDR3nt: TGTGCCAGCAGCGAGGAACATGTAAACACCGGGGAGCTGTTTTTT
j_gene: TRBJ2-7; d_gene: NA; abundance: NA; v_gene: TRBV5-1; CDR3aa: CASSLAAPSYEQYF; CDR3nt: TGCGCCAGCAGCTTGGCGGCCCCCTCCTACGAGCAGTACTTC
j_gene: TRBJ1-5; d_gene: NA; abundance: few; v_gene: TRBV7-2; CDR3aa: CASSLGMYSNQPQHF; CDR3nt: TGTGCCAGCAGCTTAGGGATGTATAGCAATCAGCCCCAGCATTTT
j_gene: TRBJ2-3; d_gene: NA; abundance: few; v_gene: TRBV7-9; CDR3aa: CASRGIADTQYF; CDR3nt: TGTGCCAGCAGGGGAATCGCAGATACGCAGTATTTT
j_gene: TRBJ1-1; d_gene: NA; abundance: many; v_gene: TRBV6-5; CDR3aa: CASSYSIRGRAYGNTEAFF; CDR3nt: TGTGCCAGCAGTTACTCGATCAGGGGACGCGCATATGGGAACACTGAAGCTTTCTTT
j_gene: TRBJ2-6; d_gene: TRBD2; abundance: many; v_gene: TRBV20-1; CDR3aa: CSAPSGRVSGANVLTF; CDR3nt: TGCAGTGCTCCTAGCGGGAGAGTCTCTGGGGCCAACGTCCTGACTTTC
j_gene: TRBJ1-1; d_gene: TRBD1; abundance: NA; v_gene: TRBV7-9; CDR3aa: CASSSTGLRAFF; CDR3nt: TGTGCCAGCAGCTCGACAGGGCTTCGAGCTTTCTTT
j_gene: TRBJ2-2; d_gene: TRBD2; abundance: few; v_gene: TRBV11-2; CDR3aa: CASSSRTSGGQTGELFF; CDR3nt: TGTGCCAGCAGCTCAAGGACTAGCGGGGGCCAAACCGGGGAGCTGTTTTTT
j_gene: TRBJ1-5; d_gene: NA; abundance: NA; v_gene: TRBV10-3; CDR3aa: CAISEGNQPQHF; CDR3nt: TGTGCCATCAGTGAGGGCAATCAGCCCCAGCATTTT
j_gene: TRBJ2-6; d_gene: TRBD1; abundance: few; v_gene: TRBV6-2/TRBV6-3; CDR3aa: CASSRTGYQSGANVLTF; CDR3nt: TGTGCCAGCAGTCGGACAGGTTATCAATCTGGGGCCAACGTCCTGACTTTC
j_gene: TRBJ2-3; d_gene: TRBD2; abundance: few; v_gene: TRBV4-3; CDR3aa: CASSQDGTSGWYTDTQYF; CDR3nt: TGCGCCAGCAGCCAAGATGGGACTAGCGGGTGGTACACAGATACGCAGTATTTT
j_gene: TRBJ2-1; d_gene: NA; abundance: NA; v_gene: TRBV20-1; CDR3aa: CSARVSPYNEQFF; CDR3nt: TGCAGTGCTAGAGTTAGTCCCTACAATGAGCAGTTCTTC
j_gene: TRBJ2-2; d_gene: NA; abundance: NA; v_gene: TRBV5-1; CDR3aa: CASSLRRGHPGELFF; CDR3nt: TGCGCCAGCAGCTTGAGGAGGGGCCACCCCGGGGAGCTGTTTTTT
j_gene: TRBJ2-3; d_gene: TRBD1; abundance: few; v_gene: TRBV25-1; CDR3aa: CASSERSGTGYTDTQYF; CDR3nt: TGTGCCAGCAGTGAAAGGAGTGGGACAGGGTACACAGATACGCAGTATTTT
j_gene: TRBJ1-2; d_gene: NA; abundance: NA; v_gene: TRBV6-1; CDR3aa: CASSESSRGLLGGYTF; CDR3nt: TGTGCCAGCAGTGAATCCTCGAGGGGTTTACTTGGAGGCTACACCTTC
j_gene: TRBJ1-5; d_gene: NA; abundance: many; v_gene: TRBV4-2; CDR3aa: CASSQVGSNQPQHF; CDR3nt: TGTGCCAGCAGCCAAGTGGGAAGCAATCAGCCCCAGCATTTT
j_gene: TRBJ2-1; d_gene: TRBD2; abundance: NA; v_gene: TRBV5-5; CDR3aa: CASSSHLLAGIYNEQFF; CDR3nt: TGTGCCAGCAGCTCGCATCTCCTAGCGGGGATCTACAATGAGCAGTTCTTC
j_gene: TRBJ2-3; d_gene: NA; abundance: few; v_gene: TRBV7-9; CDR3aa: CASKRSTDTQYF; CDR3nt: TGTGCCAGCAAACGGAGCACAGATACGCAGTATTTT
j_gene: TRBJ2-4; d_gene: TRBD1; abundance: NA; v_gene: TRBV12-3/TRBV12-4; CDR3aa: CASRTGGTKNIQYF; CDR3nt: TGTGCCAGCAGGACAGGGGGGACCAAAAACATTCAGTACTTC
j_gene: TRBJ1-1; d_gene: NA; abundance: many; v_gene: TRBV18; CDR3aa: CASSNGVVGTEAFF; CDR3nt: TGTGCCAGCTCAAATGGGGTTGTCGGCACTGAAGCTTTCTTT
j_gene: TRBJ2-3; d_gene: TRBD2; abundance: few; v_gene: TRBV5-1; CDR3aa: CASSSPGLAGVYTQYF; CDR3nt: TGCGCCAGCAGCTCCCCCGGACTAGCGGGAGTATATACGCAGTATTTT
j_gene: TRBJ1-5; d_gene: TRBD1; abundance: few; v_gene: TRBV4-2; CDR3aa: CASSQDPGQGNQPQHF; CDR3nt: TGTGCCAGCAGCCAAGATCCCGGACAGGGCAATCAGCCCCAGCATTTT
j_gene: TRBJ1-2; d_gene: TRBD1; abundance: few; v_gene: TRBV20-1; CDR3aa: CSARGTARNYGYTF; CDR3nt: TGCAGTGCTAGGGGGACAGCCCGAAACTATGGCTACACCTTC
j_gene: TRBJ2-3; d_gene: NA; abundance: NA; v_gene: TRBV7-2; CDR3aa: CASSLVGSIVSTDTQYF; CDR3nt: TGTGCCAGCAGCTTAGTAGGGAGCATCGTCTCTACAGATACGCAGTATTTT
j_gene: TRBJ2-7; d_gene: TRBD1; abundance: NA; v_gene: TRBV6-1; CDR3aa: CASSARQGTHEQYF; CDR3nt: TGTGCCAGCAGTGCCAGACAGGGGACCCACGAGCAGTACTTC
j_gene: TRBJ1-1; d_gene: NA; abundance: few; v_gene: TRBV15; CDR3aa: CATSRVGRDAFF; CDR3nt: TGTGCCACCAGCAGAGTCGGGAGGGACGCTTTCTTT
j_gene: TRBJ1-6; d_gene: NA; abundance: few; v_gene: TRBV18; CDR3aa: CASSKSPKSPLHF; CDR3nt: TGTGCCAGCTCCAAGTCTCCGAAGTCACCCCTCCACTTT
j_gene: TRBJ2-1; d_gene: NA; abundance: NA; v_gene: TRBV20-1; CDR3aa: CSARYTPGDEQFF; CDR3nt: TGCAGTGCGCGGTACACTCCGGGGGATGAGCAGTTCTTC
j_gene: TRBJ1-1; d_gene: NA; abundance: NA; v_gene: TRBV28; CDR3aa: CASSLGGDTKAFF; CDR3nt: TGTGCCAGCAGTTTAGGGGGTGACACCAAGGCCTTCTTT
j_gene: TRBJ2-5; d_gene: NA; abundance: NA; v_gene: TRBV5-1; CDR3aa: CASSLGSETQYF; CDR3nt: TGCGCCAGCAGCTTAGGATCTGAGACCCAGTACTTC
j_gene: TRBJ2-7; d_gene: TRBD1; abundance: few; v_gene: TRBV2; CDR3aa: CARQGQGAAYEQYF; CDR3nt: TGTGCCCGCCAGGGACAGGGGGCCGCCTACGAGCAGTACTTC
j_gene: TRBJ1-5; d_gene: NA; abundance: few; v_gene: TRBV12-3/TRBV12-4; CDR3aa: CASVGLSASNQPQHF; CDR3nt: TGTGCCAGCGTTGGGTTGTCAGCGAGCAATCAGCCCCAGCATTTT
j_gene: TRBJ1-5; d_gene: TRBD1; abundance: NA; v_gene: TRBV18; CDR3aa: CASSPLVRGNNQPQHF; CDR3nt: TGTGCCAGCTCACCACTGGTCAGGGGGAACAATCAGCCCCAGCATTTT
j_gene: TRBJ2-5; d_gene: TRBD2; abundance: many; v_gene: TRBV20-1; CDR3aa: CSARPAAGGETQYF; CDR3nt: TGCAGTGCTCGCCCGGCGGCGGGAGGGGAGACCCAGTACTTC
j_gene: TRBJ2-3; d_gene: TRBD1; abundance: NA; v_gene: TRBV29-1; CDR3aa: CSVDGQGDSDTQYF; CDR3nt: TGCAGCGTTGACGGACAGGGGGATTCAGATACGCAGTATTTT
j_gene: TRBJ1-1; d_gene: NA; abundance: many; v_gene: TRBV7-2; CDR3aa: CASSLSYRNTEAFF; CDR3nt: TGTGCCAGCAGCTTAAGTTACCGGAACACTGAAGCTTTCTTT
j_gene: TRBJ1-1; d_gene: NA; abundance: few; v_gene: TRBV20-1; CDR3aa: CSASRVGRWGTEAFF; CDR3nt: TGCAGTGCTAGCAGGGTTGGGAGGTGGGGCACTGAAGCTTTCTTT